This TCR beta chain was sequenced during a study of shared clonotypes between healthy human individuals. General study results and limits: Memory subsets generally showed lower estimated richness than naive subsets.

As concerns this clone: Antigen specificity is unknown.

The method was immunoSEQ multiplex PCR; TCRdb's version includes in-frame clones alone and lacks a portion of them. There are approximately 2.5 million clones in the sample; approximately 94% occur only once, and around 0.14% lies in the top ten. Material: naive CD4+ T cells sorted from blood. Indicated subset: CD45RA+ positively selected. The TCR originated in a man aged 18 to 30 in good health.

The CDR3 coding sequence is TGTGCCAGCAGTCGGGGAGGGCCATGGGAGCAGTACTTC. Protein product: CASSRGGPWEQYF. The chain carries TRBV6-6 and TRBJ2-7, with 7 bases identical to TRBD2. In germline, CDR1 is MNHNY, CDR2 SVGAGI (reference sequence). The CDR3 is 13 residues long. V lost 5 bases, J lost 7 bases, and 8 bases stayed unmatched.